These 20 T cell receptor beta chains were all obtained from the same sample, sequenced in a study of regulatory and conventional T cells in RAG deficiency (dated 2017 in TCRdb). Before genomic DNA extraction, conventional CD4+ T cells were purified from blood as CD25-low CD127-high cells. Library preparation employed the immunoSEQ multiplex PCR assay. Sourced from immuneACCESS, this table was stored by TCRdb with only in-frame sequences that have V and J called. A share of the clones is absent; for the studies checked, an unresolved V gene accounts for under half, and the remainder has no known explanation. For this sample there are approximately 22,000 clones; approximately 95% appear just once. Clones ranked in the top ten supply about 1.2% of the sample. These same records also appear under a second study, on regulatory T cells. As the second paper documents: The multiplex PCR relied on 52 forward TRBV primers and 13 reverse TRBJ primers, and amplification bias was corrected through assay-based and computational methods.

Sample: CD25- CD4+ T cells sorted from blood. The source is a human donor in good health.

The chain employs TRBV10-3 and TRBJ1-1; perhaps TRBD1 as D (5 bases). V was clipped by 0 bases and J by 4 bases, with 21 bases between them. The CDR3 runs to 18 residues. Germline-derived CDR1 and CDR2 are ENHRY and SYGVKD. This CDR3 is CAISESRGSGGMGTEAFF. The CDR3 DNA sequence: TGTGCCATCAGTGAGTCGAGGGGTTCGGGAGGAATGGGCACTGAAGCTTTCTTT.

The CDR3 protein is CASSLNGGSTDTQYF. The DNA of the CDR3 is TGTGCCAGCAGCTTAAATGGAGGCAGCACAGATACGCAGTATTTT. This rearrangement joins TRBV11-3 to TRBJ2-3, with D maybe TRBD2 (5 bases). The CDR3 totals 15 residues. V lost 2 bases and J 0 bases, leaving 9 bases between the germline ends. Germline V gene data show CDR1 as SGHNT and CDR2 as YENEEA.

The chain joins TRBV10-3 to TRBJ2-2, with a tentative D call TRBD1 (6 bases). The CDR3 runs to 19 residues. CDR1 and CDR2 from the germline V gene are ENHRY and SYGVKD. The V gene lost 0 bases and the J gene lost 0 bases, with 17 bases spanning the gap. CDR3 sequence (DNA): TGTGCCATCAGTGAGTCGGGACAATCTAGCCTCGCGAACACCGGGGAGCTGTTTTTT. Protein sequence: CAISESGQSSLANTGELFF.

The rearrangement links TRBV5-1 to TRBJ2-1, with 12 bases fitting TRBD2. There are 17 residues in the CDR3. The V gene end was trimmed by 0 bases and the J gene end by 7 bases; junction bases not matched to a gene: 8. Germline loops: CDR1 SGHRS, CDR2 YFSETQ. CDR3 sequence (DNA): TGCGCCAGCAGCTTGGTTCTTGGGACTAGCGGGTGGAATGAGCAGTTCTTC. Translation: CASSLVLGTSGWNEQFF.

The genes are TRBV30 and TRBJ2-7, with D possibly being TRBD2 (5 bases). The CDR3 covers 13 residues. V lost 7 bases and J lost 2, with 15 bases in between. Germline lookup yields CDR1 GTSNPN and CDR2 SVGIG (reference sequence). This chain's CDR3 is CASTRPGAYEQYF. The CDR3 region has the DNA TGTGCCTCAACTCGCCCCGGGGCCTACGAGCAGTACTTC.

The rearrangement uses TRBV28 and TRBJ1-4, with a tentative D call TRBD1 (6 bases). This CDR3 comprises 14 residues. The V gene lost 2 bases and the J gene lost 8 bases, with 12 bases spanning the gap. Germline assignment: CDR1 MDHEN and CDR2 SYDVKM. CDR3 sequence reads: CASSLGGAREKLFF. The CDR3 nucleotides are TGTGCCAGCAGTTTAGGGGGGGCACGCGAAAAACTGTTTTTT.

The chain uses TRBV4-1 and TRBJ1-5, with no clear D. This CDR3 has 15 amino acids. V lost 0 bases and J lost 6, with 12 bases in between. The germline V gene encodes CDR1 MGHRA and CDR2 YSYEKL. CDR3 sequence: CASSQDVGGGQPQHF. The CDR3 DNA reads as TGCGCCAGCAGCCAAGATGTCGGAGGCGGTCAGCCCCAGCATTTT.

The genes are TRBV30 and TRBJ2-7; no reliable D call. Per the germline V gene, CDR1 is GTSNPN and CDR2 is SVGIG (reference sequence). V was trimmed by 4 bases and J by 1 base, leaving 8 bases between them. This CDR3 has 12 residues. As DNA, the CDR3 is TGTGCCTGGAATTCAGGTTCCTACGAGCAGTACTTC. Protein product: CAWNSGSYEQYF.

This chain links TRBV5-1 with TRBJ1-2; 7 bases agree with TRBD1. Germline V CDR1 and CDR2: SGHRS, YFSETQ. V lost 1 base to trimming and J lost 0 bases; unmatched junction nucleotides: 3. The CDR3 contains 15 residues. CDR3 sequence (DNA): TGCGCCAGCAGCTTGATGGGACAGACTAACTATGGCTACACCTTC. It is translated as CASSLMGQTNYGYTF.

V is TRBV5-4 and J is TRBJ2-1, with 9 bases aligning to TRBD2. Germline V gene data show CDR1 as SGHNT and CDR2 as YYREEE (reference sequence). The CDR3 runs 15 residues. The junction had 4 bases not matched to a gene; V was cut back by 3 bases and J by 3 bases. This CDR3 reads CASSSRLADYNEQFF. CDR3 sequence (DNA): TGTGCCAGCAGCTCCCGACTAGCGGACTACAATGAGCAGTTCTTC.

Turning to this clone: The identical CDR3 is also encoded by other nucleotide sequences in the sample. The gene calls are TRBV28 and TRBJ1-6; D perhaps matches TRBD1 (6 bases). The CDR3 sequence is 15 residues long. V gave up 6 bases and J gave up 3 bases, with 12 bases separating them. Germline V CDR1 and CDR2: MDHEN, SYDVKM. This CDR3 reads CASSAWTVYNSPLHF. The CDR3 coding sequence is TGTGCCAGCAGCGCCTGGACAGTCTATAATTCACCCCTCCACTTT.

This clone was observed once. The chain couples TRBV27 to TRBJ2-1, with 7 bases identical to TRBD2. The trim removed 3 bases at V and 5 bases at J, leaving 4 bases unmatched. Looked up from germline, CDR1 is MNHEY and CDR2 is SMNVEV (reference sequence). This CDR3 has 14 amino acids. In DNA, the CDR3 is TGTGCCAGCAGTTTCAGCCGGGGGGACAATGAGCAGTTCTTC. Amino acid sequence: CASSFSRGDNEQFF.

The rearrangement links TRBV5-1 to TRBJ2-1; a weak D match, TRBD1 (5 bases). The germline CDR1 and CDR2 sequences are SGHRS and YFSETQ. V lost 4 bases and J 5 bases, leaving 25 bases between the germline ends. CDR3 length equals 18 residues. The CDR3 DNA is TGCGCCAGCAGCCCAGGCCAAGTTAGTGGGGCGATACACAATGAGCAGTTCTTC. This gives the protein CASSPGQVSGAIHNEQFF.

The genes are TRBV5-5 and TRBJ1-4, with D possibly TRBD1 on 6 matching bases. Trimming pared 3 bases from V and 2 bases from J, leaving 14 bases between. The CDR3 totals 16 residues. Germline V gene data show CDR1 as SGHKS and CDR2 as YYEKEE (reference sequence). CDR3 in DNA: TGTGCCAGCAGCTGGAGGGGGGGCACGACTAATGAAAAACTGTTTTTT. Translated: CASSWRGGTTNEKLFF.

The CDR3 nucleotides read TGTGCCAGCATCGGGACTGGAAACACCATATATTTT. This codes for CASIGTGNTIYF. The rearrangement links TRBV6-1 to TRBJ1-3, with no clear D. The CDR3 covers 12 residues. Trimming removed 7 bases from V and 2 bases from J, with 6 bases in between. From germline, CDR1 is MNHNS and CDR2 SASEGT.

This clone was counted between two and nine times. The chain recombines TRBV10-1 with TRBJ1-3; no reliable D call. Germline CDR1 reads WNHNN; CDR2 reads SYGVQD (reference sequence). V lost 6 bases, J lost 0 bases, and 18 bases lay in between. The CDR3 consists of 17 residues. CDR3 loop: CASRACSTDRSGNTIYF. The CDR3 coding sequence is TGCGCCAGCAGAGCGTGCTCGACGGATCGCTCTGGAAACACCATATATTTT.

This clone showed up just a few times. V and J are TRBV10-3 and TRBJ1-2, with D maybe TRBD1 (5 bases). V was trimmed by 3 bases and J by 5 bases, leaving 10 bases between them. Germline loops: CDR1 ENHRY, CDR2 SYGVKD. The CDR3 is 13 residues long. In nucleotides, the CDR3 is TGTGCCATCAGTGACAGGGAACCATATGGCTACACCTTC. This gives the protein CAISDREPYGYTF.

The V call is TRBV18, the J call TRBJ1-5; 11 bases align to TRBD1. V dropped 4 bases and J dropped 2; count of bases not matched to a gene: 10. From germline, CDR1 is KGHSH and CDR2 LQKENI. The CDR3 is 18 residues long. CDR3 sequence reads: CASSRSGQGAMGNQPQHF. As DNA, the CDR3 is TGTGCCAGCTCACGGAGCGGACAGGGGGCCATGGGCAATCAGCCCCAGCATTTT.

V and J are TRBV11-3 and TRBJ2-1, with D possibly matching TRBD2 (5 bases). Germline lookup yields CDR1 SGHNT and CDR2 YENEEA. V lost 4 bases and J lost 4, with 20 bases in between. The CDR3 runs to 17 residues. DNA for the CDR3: TGTGCCAGCAGCTCCTCCTGGCTAGCCGGCGGGTACAATGAGCAGTTCTTC. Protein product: CASSSSWLAGGYNEQFF. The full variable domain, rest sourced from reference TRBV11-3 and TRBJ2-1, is EAGVVQSPRYKIIEKKQPVAFWCNPISGHNTLYWYLQNLGQGPELLIRYENEEAVDDSQLPKDRFSAERLKGVDSTLKIQPAELGDSAVYLCASSSSWLAGGYNEQFFGPGTRLTVL.

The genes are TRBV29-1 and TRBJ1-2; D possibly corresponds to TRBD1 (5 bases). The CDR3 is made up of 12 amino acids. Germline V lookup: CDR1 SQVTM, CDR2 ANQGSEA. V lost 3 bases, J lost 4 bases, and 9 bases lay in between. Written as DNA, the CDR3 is TGCAGCGTTGACGGGGGAGCCTATGGCTACACCTTC. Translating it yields CSVDGGAYGYTF.